The rows below give T cell receptor beta chains drawn from one sample of a study of CD8+ T cells in alopecia areata. Assay used: immunoSEQ multiplex PCR; TCRdb lists only in-frame clones, some missing. The table shows 55,000 to 75,000 clones, with 40% to 50% occurring only once. Sequenced here: CD8+ T cells sorted from blood, sampled at week 0. The receptors here all came from a human donor with alopecia areata. CDR3s include the opening cysteine and the closing phenylalanine or tryptophan.

V gene	J gene	CDR3 protein
TRBV10-3	TRBJ2-1	CAISEKREGPEFF
TRBV28	TRBJ2-1	CASSVGLAEYNEQFF
TRBV13	TRBJ2-7	CASSLRGAHEQYF
TRBV30	TRBJ2-1	CAGWAGELSVEQFF
TRBV15	TRBJ2-1	CATSGSGLAGAELWDEQFF
TRBV6-6	TRBJ2-4	CASSYNPEDIQYF
TRBV29-1	TRBJ2-1	CRANEQFF
TRBV19	TRBJ1-2	CASSTPGRIDYGYTF
TRBV7-9	TRBJ2-7	CASSFPGQGYYEQYF
TRBV7-9	TRBJ1-2	CASSLVSGSYGYTF
TRBV5-4	TRBJ2-1	CASSLRVLGEQFF
TRBV7-9	TRBJ2-7	CASSHPTRKEQYF
TRBV6-6	TRBJ1-1	CASRPGWTAEAFF
TRBV4-1	TRBJ2-7	CASSQEVIGTGLGEQYF
TRBV4-1	TRBJ2-2	CASSSVGTGELFF
TRBV7-9	TRBJ2-5	CASSRQLAVQETQYF
TRBV5-1	TRBJ2-7	CASSFYEQYF